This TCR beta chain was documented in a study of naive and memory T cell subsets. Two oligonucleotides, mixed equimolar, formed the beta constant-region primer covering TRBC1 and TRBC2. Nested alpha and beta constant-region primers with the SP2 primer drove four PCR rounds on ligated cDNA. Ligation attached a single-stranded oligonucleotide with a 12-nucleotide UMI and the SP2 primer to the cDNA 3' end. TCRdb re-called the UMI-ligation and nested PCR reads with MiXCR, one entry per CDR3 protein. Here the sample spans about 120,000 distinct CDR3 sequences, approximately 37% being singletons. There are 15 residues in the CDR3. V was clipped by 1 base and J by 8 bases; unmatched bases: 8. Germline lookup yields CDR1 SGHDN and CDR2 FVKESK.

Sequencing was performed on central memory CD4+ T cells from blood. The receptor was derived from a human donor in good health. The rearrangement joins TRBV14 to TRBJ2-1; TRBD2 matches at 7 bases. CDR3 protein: CASSQGTRVTYEQFF. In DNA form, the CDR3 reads TGTGCCAGCAGCCAAGGGACTAGAGTTACGTATGAGCAGTTCTTC.